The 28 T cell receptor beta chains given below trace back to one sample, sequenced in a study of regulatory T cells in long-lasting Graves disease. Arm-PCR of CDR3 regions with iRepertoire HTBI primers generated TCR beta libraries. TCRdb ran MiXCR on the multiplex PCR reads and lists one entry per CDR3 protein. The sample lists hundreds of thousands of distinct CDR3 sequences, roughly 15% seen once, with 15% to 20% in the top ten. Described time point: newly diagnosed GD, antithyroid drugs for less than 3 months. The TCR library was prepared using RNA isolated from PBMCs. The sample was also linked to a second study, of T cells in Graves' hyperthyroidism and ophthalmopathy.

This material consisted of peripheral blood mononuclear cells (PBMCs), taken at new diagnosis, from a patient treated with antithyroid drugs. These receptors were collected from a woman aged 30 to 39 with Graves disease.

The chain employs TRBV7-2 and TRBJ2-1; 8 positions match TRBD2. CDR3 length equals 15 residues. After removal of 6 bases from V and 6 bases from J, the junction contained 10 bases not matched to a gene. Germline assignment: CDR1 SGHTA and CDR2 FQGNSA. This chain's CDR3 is CASRSSPLAGNEQFF. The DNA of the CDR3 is TGTGCCAGCAGATCTAGTCCGCTAGCGGGCAATGAGCAGTTCTTC.

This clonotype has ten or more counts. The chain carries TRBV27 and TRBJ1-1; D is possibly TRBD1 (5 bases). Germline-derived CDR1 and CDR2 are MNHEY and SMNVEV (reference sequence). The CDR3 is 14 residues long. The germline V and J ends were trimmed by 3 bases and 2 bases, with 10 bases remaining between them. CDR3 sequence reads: CASSFGTLNTEAFF. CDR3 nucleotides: TGTGCCAGCAGTTTTGGGACTTTAAACACTGAAGCTTTCTTT.

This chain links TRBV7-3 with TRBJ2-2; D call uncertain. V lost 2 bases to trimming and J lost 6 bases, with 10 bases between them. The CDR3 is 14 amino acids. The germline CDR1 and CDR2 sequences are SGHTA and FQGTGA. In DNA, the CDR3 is TGTGCCAGCAGCTTATTAGCAAGCGCCGGGGAGCTGTTTTTT. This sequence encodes CASSLLASAGELFF.

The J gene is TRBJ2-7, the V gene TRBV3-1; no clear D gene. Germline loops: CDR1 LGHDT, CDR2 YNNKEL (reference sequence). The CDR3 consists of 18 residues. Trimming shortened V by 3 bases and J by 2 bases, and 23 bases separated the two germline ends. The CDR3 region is CASSQLKGPVSFTYEQYF. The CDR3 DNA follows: TGTGCCAGCAGCCAGCTAAAAGGACCCGTGAGCTTCACCTACGAGCAGTACTTC.

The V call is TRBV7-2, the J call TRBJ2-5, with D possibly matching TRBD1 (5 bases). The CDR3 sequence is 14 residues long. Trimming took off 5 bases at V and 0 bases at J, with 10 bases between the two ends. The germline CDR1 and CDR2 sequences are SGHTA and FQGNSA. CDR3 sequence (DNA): TGTGCCAGCAGCGACAGCGTGAACCAAGAGACCCAGTACTTC. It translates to CASSDSVNQETQYF.

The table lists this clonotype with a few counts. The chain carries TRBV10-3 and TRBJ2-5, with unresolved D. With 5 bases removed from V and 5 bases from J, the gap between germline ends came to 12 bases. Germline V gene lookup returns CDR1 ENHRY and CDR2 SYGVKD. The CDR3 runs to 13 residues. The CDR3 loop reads CAISSLEGETQYF. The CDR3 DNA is TGTGCCATCAGTAGTCTAGAAGGGGAGACCCAGTACTTC.

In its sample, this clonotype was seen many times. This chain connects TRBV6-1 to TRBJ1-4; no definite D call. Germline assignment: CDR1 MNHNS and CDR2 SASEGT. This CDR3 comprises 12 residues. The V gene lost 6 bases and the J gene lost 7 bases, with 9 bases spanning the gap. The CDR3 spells CASRKGFEKLFF. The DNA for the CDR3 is TGTGCCAGCAGAAAGGGATTTGAAAAACTGTTTTTT.

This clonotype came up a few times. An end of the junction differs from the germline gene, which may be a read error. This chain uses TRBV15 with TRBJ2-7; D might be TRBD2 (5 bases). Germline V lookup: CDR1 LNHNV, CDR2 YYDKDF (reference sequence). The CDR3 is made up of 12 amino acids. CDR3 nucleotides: TGTGCCACCAGCAGAGAGCGGGCGCGGACGGCTTTC. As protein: CATSRERARTAF.

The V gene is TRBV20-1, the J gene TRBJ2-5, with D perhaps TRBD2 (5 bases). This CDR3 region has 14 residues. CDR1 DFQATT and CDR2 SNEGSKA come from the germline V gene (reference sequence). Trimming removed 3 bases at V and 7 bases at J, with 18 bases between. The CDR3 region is CSARPSGPAWTQYF. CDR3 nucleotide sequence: TGCAGTGCTAGGCCCAGCGGCCCCGCCTGGACCCAGTACTTC.

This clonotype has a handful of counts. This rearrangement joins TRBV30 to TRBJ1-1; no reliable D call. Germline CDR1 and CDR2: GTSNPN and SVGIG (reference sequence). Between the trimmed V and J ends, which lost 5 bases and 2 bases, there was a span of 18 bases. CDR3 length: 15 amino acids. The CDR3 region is CAWAPSGPGNTEAFF. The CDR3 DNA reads TGTGCCTGGGCTCCTAGTGGACCAGGTAACACTGAAGCTTTCTTT.

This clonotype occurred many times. In nucleotides, the CDR3 is TGTGCCAGCAGTCTCTCCTGGACAGGTAATCAGCCCCAGCATTTT. Residues: CASSLSWTGNQPQHF. The rearrangement uses TRBV27 and TRBJ1-5; 7 bases are shared with TRBD1. Looked up from germline, CDR1 is MNHEY and CDR2 is SMNVEV (reference sequence). The V and J ends lost 5 bases and 4 bases, in that order; junction bases with no gene match: 8. CDR3 length: 15 amino acids.

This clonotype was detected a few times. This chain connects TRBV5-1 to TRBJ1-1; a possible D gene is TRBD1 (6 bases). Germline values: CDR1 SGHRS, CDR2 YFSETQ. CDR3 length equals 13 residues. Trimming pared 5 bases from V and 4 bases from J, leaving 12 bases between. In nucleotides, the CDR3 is TGCGCCAGCAGAATGGGGGGCGGCACTGAAGCTTTCTTT. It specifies CASRMGGGTEAFF.

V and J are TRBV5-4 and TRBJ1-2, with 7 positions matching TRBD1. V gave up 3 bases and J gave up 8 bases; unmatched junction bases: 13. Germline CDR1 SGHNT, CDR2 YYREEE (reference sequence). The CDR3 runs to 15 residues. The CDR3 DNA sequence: TGTGCCAGCAGCTCAGGGGGGACCATGGGTCGAGGCTACACCTTC. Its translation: CASSSGGTMGRGYTF.

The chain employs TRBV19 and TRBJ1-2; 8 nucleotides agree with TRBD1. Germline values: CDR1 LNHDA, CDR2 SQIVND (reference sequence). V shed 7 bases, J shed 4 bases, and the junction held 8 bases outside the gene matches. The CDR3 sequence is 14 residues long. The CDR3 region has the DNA TGTGCCAGTACCCCGACAGGGGAAGTCTATGGCTACACCTTC. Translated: CASTPTGEVYGYTF.

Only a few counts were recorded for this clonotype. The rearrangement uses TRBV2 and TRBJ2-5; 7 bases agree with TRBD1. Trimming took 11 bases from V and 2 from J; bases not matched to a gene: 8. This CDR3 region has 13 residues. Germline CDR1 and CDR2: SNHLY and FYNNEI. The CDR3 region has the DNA TGTGCCGGTGCACCGGGACAGCAAGAGACCCAGTACTTC. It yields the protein CAGAPGQQETQYF.

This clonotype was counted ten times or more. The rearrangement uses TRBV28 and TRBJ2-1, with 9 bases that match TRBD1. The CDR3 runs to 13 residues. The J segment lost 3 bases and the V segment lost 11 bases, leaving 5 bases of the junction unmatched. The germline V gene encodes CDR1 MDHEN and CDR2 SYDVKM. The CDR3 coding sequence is TGTGCCGGCCGGGACAGGGACTACAATGAGCAGTTCTTC. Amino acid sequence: CAGRDRDYNEQFF. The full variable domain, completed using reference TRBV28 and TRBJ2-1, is DVKVTQSSRYLVKRTGEKVFLECVQDMDHENMFWYRQDPGLGLRLIYFSYDVKMKEKGDIPEGYSVSREKKERFSLILESASTNQTSMYLCAGRDRDYNEQFFGPGTRLTVL.

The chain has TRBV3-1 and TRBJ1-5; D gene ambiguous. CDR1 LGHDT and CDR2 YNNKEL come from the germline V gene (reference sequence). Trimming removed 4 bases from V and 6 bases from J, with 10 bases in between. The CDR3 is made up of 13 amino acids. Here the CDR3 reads CASSPRLGQPQHF. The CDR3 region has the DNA TGTGCCAGCAGCCCCCGTTTGGGTCAGCCCCAGCATTTT.

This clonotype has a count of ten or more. The CDR3 loop is CASSLSGTANEKLFF. Written as DNA, the CDR3 is TGTGCCAGCAGCTTAAGCGGGACAGCTAATGAAAAACTGTTTTTT. This chain uses TRBV7-2 with TRBJ1-4, with TRBD1 matching 7 bases. Germline V gives CDR1 SGHTA, CDR2 FQGNSA. The CDR3 covers 15 residues. J was trimmed by 3 bases and V by 2 bases; bases with no gene match: 3.

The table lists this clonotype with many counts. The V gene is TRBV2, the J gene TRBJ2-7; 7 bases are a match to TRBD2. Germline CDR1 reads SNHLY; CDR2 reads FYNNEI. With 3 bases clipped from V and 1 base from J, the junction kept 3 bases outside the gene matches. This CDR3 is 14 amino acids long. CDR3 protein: CASSDGLGSYEQYF. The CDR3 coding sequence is TGTGCCAGCAGTGACGGACTAGGGTCCTACGAGCAGTACTTC. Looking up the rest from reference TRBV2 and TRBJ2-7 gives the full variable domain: EPEVTQTPSHQVTQMGQEVILRCVPISNHLYFYWYRQILGQKVEFLVSFYNNEISEKSEIFDDQFSVERPDGSNFTLKIRSTKLEDSAMYFCASSDGLGSYEQYFGPGTRLTVT.

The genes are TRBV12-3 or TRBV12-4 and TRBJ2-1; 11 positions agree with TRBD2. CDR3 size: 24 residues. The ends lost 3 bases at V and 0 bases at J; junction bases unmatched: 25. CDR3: CASSLLPGGPLAGGEAYSYNEQFF. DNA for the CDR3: TGTGCCAGCAGTTTGTTGCCTGGCGGACCCCTAGCGGGAGGAGAGGCCTACTCCTACAATGAGCAGTTCTTC.

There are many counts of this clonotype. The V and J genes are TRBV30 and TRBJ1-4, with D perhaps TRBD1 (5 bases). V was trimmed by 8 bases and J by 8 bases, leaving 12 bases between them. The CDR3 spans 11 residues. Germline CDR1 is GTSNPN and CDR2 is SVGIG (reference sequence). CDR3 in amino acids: CAAQGREKLFF. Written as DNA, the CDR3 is TGTGCCGCCCAGGGCCGGGAAAAACTGTTTTTT.

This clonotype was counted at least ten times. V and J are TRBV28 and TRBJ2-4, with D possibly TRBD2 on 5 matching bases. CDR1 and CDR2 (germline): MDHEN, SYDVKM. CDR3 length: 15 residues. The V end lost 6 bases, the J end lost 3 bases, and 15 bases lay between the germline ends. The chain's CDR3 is CASSPSGEGKNIQYF. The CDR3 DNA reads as TGTGCCAGCAGCCCCTCCGGGGAAGGCAAAAACATTCAGTACTTC. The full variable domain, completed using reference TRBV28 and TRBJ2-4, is DVKVTQSSRYLVKRTGEKVFLECVQDMDHENMFWYRQDPGLGLRLIYFSYDVKMKEKGDIPEGYSVSREKKERFSLILESASTNQTSMYLCASSPSGEGKNIQYFGAGTRLSVL.

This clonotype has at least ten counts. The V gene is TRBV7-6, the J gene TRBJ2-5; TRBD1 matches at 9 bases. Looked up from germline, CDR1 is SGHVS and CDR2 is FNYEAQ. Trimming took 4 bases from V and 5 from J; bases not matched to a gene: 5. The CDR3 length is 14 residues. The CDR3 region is CASSSGTGRETQYF. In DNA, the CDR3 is TGTGCCAGCAGCTCAGGGACAGGGCGGGAGACCCAGTACTTC.

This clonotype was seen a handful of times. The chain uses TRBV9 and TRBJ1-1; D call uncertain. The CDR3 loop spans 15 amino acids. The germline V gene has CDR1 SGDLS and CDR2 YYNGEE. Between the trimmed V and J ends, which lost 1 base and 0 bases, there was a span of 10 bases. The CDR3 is CASSVYVDLNTEAFF. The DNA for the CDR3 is TGTGCCAGCAGCGTATATGTCGATCTGAACACTGAAGCTTTCTTT.

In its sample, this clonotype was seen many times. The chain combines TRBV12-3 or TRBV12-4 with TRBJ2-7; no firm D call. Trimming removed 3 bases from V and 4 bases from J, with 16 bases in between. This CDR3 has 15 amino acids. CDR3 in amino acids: CASSFSDRVSYEQYF. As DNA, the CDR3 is TGTGCCAGCAGTTTCTCGGACCGTGTTAGTTACGAGCAGTACTTC.

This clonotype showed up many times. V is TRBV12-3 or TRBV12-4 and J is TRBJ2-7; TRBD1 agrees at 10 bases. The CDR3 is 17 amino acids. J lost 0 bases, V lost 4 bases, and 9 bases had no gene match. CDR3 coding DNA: TGTGCCAGCAGTTCCGGGACAGGGGTTTGGGGCTCCTACGAGCAGTACTTC. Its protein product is CASSSGTGVWGSYEQYF.

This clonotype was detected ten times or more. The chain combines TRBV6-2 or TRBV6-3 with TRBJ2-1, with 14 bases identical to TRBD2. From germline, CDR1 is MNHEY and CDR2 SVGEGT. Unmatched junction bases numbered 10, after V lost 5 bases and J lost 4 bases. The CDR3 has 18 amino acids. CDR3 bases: TGTGCCAGCAGTCCCGGGACTAGCGGGAGTGGATGGTACAATGAGCAGTTCTTC. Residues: CASSPGTSGSGWYNEQFF.

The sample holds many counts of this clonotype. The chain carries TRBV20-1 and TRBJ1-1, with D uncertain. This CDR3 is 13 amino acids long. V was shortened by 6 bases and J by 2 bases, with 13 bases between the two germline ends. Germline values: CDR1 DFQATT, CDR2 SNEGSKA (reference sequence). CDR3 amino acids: CSAQHTRNTEAFF. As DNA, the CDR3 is TGCAGTGCCCAGCATACAAGAAACACTGAAGCTTTCTTT.